A selection of T cell receptor beta chains follows, all from one sample in a study of blood T cell repertoires in COVID-19. Clones were sequenced by immunoSEQ multiplex PCR, and TCRdb holds only the in-frame ones, with some missing. This sample carries around 300,000 clones, about 93% of them seen once, and the ten largest clones take 6.5% to 8%. Sequencing was carried out using peripheral blood. These receptor sequences come from a woman aged 25 to 39 with COVID-19, enrolled during active disease. CDR3s include the opening cysteine and the closing phenylalanine or tryptophan. The D gene is left open where the match is weak. Expanded clones get a size class; other rows say once, few or many, or leave the size out.

TRBV30	.	TRBJ1-1	TRBD1	TGTGCCTGGAGTGTTCGGACAGGGGACACTGAAGCTTTCTTT	CAWSVRTGDTEAFF
TRBV19	.	TRBJ1-5	TRBD1	TGTGCCAGTAGTCTGAGGACAGGGGGCGAGCAGCCCCAGCATTTT	CASSLRTGGEQPQHF
TRBV25-1	.	TRBJ2-7	TRBD1	TGTGCCAGCAGTTCACAGGGGAGACACGAGCAGTACTTC	CASSSQGRHEQYF
TRBV15	.	TRBJ2-5	TRBD2	TGTGCCACCAGCAGAGGCCTCAGCGCGGGAGATGTCGAGACCCAGTACTTC	CATSRGLSAGDVETQYF
TRBV23-1	.	TRBJ1-1	.	TGCGCCAGCAGTCAATGGGGGGAGACTGAAGCTTTCTTT	CASSQWGETEAFF
TRBV29-1	.	TRBJ2-7	TRBD2	TGCAGCGTAGGGACTAGCAGGGACTACGAGCAGTACTTC	CSVGTSRDYEQYF
TRBV4-1	once	TRBJ2-1	.	TGCGCCAGCAGCCAAGTACGCGGGGGCGCGGGGAATGAGCAGTTCTTC	CASSQVRGGAGNEQFF
TRBV28	.	TRBJ2-1	TRBD2	TGTGCCAGCAGTTTATGGAGTGCCGGGGCTAGCGGGAGGGTGTCCTACAATGAGCAGTTCTTC	CASSLWSAGASGRVSYNEQFF
TRBV16	.	TRBJ1-6	.	TGTGCCAGCAGCCAATTCGCAGGTTCAGGGAATTCACCCCTCCACTTT	CASSQFAGSGNSPLHF
TRBV19	once	TRBJ2-1	.	TGTGCCAGTAGTATTGGCTTGGTTGCCTACAATGAGCAGTTCTTC	CASSIGLVAYNEQFF
TRBV6-5	.	TRBJ2-7	.	TGTGCCAGCACTCAGGGGCAAACCTACGAGCAGTACTTC	CASTQGQTYEQYF
TRBV7-9	.	TRBJ2-6	.	TGTGCCAGCAGCTTAGCGCTGGGGGCGCTGGGGGCCAACGTCCTGACTTTC	CASSLALGALGANVLTF
TRBV11-3	.	TRBJ2-5	.	TGTGCCAGCAGCCCAAGGGGATGGGGACAAAGGTATGAGACCCAGTACTTC	CASSPRGWGQRYETQYF
TRBV5-1	.	TRBJ1-2	.	TGCGCCAGCAGCTTGGGACTGGCAGGGACAATGGGTGGCTACACCTTC	CASSLGLAGTMGGYTF
TRBV4-2	.	TRBJ2-2	.	TGTGCCAGCAGCCAAGCGACAGGACACACCGGGGAGCTGTTTTTT	CASSQATGHTGELFF
TRBV28	.	TRBJ1-5	.	TGTGCCAGCAGTTCGAGATGGCCCCAGCATTTT	CASSSRWPQHF
TRBV5-4	.	TRBJ2-7	.	TGTGCCAGCAGCTTGTGGGACTCCCCCTACGAGCAGTACTTC	CASSLWDSPYEQYF
TRBV15	.	TRBJ1-5	.	TGTGCCACCAGCAGAGAGCCCGCAGAGCCCCAGCATTTT	CATSREPAEPQHF
TRBV7-2	.	TRBJ1-1	.	TGTGCCAGCAGCCCAGGTGGGCTCTACATGAACACTGAAGCTTTCTTT	CASSPGGLYMNTEAFF
TRBV7-9	.	TRBJ2-5	TRBD1	TGTGCCAGCAGCTTAGTCGGGACAGAAGAGACCCAGTACTTC	CASSLVGTEETQYF
TRBV9	.	TRBJ1-1	.	TGTGCCAGCAGCGCCGGGGACAAGGCTTTCTTT	CASSAGDKAFF
TRBV20-1	few	TRBJ1-1	.	TGCAGTGCTAGGCAGAGGGCAGCTTTCTTT	CSARQRAAFF
TRBV30	.	TRBJ2-5	.	TGTGCCTGGAGTGTGGGGAGGCGGGGATCAGAGACCCAGTACTTC	CAWSVGRRGSETQYF
TRBV27	.	TRBJ2-1	TRBD2	TGTGCCAGCAGTCTCAAATTTGGGACTAGCGCTCAGAGTGAGCAGTTCTTC	CASSLKFGTSAQSEQFF
TRBV5-1	.	TRBJ1-6	.	TGCGCCAGCTCGGACAGTAATTCACCCCTCCACTTT	CASSDSNSPLHF
TRBV4-2	.	TRBJ1-2	.	TGTGCCAGCAGCCTTTCAGACAGAACAAACTATGGCTACACCTTC	CASSLSDRTNYGYTF
TRBV30	.	TRBJ2-5	.	TGTGCCTGGGCTGTCCCGGAGACCCAGTACTTC	CAWAVPETQYF
TRBV6-6	.	TRBJ1-6	.	TGTGCCAGCAGTAAAACAGGAGATTCACCCCTCCACTTT	CASSKTGDSPLHF
TRBV29-1	.	TRBJ1-2	TRBD1	TGCAGCGTTGCTACAGGGGATGGCTACACCTTC	CSVATGDGYTF
TRBV2	.	TRBJ1-6	TRBD1	TGTGCCAGCAGGCCCGACAGGGGGCTGTATTCACCCCTCCACTTT	CASRPDRGLYSPLHF